This T cell receptor (beta chain) was profiled in a study of blood T cell repertoires in COVID-19. At the level of the study: PBMCs, B-cell-depleted T cells, or T cells were the source of the cDNA or gDNA that made up the material.

Profiled with immunoSEQ multiplex PCR; TCRdb holds only in-frame clones, not every one. The sample lists about 220,000 clones; roughly 84% were seen once. Per germline, CDR1 GTSNPN and CDR2 SVGIG (reference sequence). The CDR3 sequence is 12 residues long. The V segment lost 7 bases and the J segment 3 bases; nucleotides outside the gene matches: 3. This clone has just one count. This sequence was found in a man aged 35 to 55 who had recovered from COVID-19. V is TRBV30 and J is TRBJ2-7; TRBD1 aligns across 10 bases. Sequencing was done on a sample of peripheral blood. The CDR3 coding sequence is TGTGCCTTCCGGGACAGGGGCTACGAGCAGTACTTC. It specifies CAFRDRGYEQYF. Combining the CDR3 with reference TRBV30 and TRBJ2-7 gives the whole variable domain SQTIHQWPATLVQPVGSPLSLECTVEGTSNPNLYWYRQAAGRGLQLLFYSVGIGQISSEVPQNLSASRPQDRQFILSSKKLLLSDSGFYLCAFRDRGYEQYFGPGTRLTVT.